This T cell receptor beta chain was retrieved from a study of identical twins. TCRdb re-called the 5' RACE reads with MiXCR, one entry per CDR3 protein. The sample shows hundreds of thousands of distinct CDR3 sequences, around 12% of them seen only once. Trimming left V 0 bases short and J 8 bases short, with 8 bases between. The CDR3 runs to 13 residues. The germline V gene encodes CDR1 MGHRA and CDR2 YSYEKL. Separately, the same data were catalogued under a study of yellow fever vaccine responses in identical twins.

This TCR was recovered from a woman between 18 and 29 years old in good health. Specimen: CD8+ T cells sorted from blood. The chain has TRBV4-1 and TRBJ2-1; possibly TRBD1 for D (5 bases). CDR3 in amino acids: CASSQERGYEQFF. The CDR3 DNA follows: TGCGCCAGCAGCCAAGAAAGGGGATATGAGCAGTTCTTC.